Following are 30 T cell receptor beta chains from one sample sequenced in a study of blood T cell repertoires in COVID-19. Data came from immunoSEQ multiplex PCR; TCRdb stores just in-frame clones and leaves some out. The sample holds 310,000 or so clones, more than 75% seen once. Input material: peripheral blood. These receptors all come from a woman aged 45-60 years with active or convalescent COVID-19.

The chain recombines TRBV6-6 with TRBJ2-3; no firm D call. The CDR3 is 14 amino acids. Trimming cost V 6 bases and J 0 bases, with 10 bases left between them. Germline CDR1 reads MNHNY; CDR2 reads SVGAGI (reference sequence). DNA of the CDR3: TGTGCCAGCAGCGGGTTTGCTAGCACAGATACGCAGTATTTT. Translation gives CASSGFASTDTQYF.

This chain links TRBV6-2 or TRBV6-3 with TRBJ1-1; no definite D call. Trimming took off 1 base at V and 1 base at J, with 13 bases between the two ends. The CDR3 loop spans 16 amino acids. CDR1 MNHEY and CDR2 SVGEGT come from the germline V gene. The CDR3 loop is CASSYYGRFTNTEAFF. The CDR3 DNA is TGTGCCAGCAGTTACTATGGCAGATTTACGAACACTGAAGCTTTCTTT.

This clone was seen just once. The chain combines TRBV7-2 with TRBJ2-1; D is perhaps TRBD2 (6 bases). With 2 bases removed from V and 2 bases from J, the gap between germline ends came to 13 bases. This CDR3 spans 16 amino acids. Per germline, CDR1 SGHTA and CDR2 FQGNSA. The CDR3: CASSLPPGLPYNEQFF. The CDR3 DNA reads TGTGCCAGCAGCTTACCGCCGGGACTCCCCTACAATGAGCAGTTCTTC.

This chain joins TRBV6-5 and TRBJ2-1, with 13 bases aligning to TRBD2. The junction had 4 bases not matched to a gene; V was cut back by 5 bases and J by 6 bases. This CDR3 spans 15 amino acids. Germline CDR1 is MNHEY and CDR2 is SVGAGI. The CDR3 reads CASSSGTSGINEQFF. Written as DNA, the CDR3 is TGTGCCAGCAGTAGCGGGACTAGCGGGATCAATGAGCAGTTCTTC.

CDR3 loop: CARPRYEQTAPSTGELFF. DNA of the CDR3: TGTGCCAGACCCAGGTACGAACAGACCGCCCCCTCGACCGGGGAGCTGTTTTTT. The chain employs TRBV14 and TRBJ2-2; the D is unclear. This CDR3 is 18 amino acids long. The germline gives CDR1 SGHDN, CDR2 FVKESK. Between the trimmed V and J ends, which lost 9 bases and 5 bases, there was a span of 28 bases.

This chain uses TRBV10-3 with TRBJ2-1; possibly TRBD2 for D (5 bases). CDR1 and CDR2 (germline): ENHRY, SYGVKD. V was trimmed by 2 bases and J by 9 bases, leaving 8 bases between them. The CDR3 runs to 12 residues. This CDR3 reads CAISEGGTEQFF. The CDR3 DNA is TGTGCCATCAGTGAGGGAGGAACTGAGCAGTTCTTC.

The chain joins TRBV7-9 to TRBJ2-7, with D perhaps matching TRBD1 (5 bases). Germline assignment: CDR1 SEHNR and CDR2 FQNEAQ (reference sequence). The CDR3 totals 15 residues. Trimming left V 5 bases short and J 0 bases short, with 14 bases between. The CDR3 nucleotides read TGTGCCAGCAGCCGAACGGACATCTTCTCCTACGAGCAGTACTTC. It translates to CASSRTDIFSYEQYF.

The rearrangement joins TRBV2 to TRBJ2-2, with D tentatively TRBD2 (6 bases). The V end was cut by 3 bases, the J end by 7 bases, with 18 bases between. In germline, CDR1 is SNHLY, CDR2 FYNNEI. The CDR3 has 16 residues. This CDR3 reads CASSDSAARAGGELFF. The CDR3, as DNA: TGTGCCAGCAGTGATAGCGCGGCCAGAGCGGGCGGGGAGCTGTTTTTT.

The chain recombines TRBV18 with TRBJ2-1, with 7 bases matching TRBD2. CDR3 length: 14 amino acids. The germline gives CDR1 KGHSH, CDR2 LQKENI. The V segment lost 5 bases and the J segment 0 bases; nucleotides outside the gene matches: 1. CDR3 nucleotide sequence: TGTGCCAGCTCAGGGGGGGGCTCCTACAATGAGCAGTTCTTC. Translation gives CASSGGGSYNEQFF.

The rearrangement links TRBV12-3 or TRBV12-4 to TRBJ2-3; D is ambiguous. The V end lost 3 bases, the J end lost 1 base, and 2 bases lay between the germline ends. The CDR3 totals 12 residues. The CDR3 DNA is TGTGCCAGCAGTTTCGGCACAGATACGCAGTATTTT. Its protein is CASSFGTDTQYF.

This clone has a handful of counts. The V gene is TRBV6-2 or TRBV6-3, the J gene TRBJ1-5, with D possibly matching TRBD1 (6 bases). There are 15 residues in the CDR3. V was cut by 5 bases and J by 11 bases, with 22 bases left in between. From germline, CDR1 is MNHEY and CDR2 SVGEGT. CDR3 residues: CASSISPGQVLAQHF. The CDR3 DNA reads TGTGCCAGCAGTATATCCCCGGGACAAGTCTTGGCCCAGCATTTT.

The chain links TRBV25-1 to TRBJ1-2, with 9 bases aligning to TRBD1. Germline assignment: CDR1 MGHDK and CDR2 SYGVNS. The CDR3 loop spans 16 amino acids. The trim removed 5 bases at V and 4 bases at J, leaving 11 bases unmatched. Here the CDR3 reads CASSFGGTGSGYGYTF. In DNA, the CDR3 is TGTGCCAGCAGTTTTGGGGGGACAGGGAGTGGCTATGGCTACACCTTC.

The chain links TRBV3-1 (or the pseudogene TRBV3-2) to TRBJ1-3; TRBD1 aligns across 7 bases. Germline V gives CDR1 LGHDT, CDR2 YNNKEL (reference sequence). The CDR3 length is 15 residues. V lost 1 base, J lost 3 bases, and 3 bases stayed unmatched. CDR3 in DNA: TGTGCCAGCAGCCAAGGCGGGACAGATGGAAACACCATATATTTT. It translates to CASSQGGTDGNTIYF.

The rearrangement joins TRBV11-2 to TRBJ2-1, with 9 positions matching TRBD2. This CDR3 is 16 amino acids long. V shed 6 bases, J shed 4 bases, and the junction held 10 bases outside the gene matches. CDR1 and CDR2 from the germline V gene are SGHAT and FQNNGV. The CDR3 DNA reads TGTGCCAGCAGTACGAGACTAGCGGCACTATACAATGAGCAGTTCTTC. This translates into CASSTRLAALYNEQFF. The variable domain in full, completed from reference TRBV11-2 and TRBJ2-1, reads EAGVAQSPRYKIIEKRQSVAFWCNPISGHATLYWYQQILGQGPKLLIQFQNNGVVDDSQLPKDRFSAERLKGVDSTLKIQPAKLEDSAVYLCASSTRLAALYNEQFFGPGTRLTVL.

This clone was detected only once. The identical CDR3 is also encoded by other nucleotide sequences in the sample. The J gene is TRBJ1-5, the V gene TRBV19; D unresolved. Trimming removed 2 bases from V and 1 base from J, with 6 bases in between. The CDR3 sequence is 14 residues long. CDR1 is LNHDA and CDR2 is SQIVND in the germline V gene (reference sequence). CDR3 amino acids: CASSIRGSNQPQHF. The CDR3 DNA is TGTGCCAGTAGTATACGGGGAAGCAATCAGCCCCAGCATTTT.

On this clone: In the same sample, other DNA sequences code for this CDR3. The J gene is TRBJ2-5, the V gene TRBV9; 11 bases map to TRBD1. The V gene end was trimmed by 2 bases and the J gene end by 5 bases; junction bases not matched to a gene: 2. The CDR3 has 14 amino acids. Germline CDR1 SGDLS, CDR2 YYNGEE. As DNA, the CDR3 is TGTGCCAGCAGCGTGGGACAGGGGGGCGAGACCCAGTACTTC. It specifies CASSVGQGGETQYF.

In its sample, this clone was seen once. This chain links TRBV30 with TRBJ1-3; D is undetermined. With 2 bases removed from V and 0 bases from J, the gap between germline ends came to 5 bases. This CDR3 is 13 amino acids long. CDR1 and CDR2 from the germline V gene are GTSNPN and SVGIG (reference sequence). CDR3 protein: CAWSRSSGNTIYF. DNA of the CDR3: TGTGCCTGGAGTAGGAGCTCTGGAAACACCATATATTTT.

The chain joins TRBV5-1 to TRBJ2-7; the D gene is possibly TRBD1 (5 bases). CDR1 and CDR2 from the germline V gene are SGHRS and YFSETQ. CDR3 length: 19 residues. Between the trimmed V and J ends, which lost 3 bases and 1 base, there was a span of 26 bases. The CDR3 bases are TGCGCCAGCAGCTCCGGGCGAGGCGGTCGTTCAGGGATTTCCTACGAGCAGTACTTC. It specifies CASSSGRGGRSGISYEQYF.

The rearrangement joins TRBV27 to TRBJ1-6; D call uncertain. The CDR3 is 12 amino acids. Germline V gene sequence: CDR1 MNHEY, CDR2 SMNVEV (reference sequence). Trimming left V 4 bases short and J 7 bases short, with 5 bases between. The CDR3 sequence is CASSSINSPLHF. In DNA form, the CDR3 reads TGTGCCAGCAGTTCTATAAATTCACCCCTCCACTTT.

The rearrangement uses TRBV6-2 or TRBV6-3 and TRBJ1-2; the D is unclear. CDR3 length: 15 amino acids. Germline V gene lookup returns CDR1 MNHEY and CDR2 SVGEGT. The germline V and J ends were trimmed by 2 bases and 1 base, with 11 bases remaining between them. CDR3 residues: CASSYLEARNYGYTF. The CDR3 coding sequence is TGTGCCAGCAGTTACCTAGAGGCCCGTAACTATGGCTACACCTTC.

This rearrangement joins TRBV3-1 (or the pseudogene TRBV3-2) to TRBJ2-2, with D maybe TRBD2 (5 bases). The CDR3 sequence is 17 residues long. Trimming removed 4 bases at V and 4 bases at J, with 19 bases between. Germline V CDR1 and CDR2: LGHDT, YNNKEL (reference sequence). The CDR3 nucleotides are TGTGCCAGCAGCCCACACCTAATGCTGGGAGTCACCGGGGAGCTGTTTTTT. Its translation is CASSPHLMLGVTGELFF.

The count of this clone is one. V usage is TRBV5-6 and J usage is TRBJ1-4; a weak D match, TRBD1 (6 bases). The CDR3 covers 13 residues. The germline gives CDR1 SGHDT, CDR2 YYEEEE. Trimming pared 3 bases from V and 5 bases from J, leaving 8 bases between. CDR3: CASSYDRNEKLFF. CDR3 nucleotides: TGTGCCAGCAGCTACGACAGGAATGAAAAACTGTTTTTT.

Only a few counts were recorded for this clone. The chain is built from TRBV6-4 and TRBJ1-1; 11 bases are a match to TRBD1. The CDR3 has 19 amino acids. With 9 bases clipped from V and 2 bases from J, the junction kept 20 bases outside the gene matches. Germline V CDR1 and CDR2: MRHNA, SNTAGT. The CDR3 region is CARPDPRGGTGGNNTEAFF. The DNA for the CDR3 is TGTGCCAGACCCGACCCGAGGGGGGGGACAGGGGGAAATAACACTGAAGCTTTCTTT.

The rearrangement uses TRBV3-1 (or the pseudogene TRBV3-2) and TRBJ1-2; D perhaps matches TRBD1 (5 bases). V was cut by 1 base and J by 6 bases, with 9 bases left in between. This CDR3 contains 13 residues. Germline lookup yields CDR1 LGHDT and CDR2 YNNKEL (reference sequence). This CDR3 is CASSQGQGDGYTF. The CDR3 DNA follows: TGTGCCAGCAGCCAAGGGCAGGGCGATGGCTACACCTTC.

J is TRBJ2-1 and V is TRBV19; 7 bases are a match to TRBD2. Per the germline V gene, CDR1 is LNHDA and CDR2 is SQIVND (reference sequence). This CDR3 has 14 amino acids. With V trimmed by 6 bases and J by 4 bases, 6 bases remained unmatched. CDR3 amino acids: CASSTGTTYNEQFF. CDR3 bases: TGTGCCAGTAGCACCGGGACTACTTACAATGAGCAGTTCTTC.

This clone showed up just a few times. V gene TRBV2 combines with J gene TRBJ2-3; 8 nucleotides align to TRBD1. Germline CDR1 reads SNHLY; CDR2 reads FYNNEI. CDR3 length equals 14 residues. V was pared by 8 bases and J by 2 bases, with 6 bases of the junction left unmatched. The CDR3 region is CASWDRLTTDTQYF. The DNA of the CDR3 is TGTGCCAGCTGGGACAGGTTGACCACAGATACGCAGTATTTT.

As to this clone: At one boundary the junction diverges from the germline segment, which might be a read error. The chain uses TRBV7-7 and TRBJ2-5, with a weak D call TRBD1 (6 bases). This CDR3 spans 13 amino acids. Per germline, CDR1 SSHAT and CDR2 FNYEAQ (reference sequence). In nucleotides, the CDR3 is TGTGCTAGCAGCCGACAGGCCCGGGAGACCCAGTACTTC. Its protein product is CASSRQARETQYF.

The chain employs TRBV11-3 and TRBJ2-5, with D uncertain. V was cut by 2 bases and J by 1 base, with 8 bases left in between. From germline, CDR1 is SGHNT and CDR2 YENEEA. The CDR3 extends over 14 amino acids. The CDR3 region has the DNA TGTGCCAGCAGCTTAATATCTATCCAAGAGACCCAGTACTTC. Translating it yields CASSLISIQETQYF.

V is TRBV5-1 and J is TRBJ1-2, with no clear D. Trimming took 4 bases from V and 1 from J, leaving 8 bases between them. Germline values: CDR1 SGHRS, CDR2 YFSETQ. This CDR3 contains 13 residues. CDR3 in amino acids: CASSPGINYGYTF. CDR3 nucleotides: TGCGCCAGCAGCCCCGGGATTAACTATGGCTACACCTTC.

The CDR3 spells CASSPRQTYGYTF. In nucleotides, the CDR3 is TGTGCCAGCAGTCCCCGACAGACCTATGGCTACACCTTC. The chain carries TRBV27 and TRBJ1-2; a weak D match, TRBD1 (5 bases). CDR1 and CDR2 from the germline V gene are MNHEY and SMNVEV (reference sequence). With 5 bases removed from V and 4 bases from J, the gap between germline ends came to 11 bases. The CDR3 loop spans 13 amino acids.